Sequencing of this T cell receptor (beta chain) was carried out in a study of T cells of healthy individuals listed by TCRdb under 2018. Many counts were recorded for this clonotype. Its recognized antigen is unknown. One base away there is no much larger clone; base qualities are not given. The cysteine opens and the phenylalanine closes a CDR3 of 12 amino acids. The CDR3 DNA has 36 bases and is translated from base 1. Sequences SNHLY (CDR1) and FYNNEI (CDR2) are obtained from the germline V gene. V gives up 9 bases and J gives up 5 bases, and the segment between their germline ends measures 11 bases. The library was prepared using 5' RACE. This sample was sequenced with an Illumina MiSeq. The public sequencing data were trimmed at Q25 with fastp and processed into clonotypes with MiXCR by TCRdb, which kept only in-frame beta chains. Rows with one shared CDR3 protein collapse into an entry with the most common genes and DNA. The table for this sample lists about 100,000 distinct CDR3 sequences; approximately 18% of them were counted only once. The ten largest clones take up over 5% of the sample.

This TCR derives from a human donor in good health. The rearranged chain carries TRBV2 and TRBJ1-5, with no confidently assigned D gene. The CDR3 region: CASKWVDQPQHF. The nucleotide sequence reads as follows: TGTGCCAGTAAATGGGTAGATCAGCCCCAGCATTTT.